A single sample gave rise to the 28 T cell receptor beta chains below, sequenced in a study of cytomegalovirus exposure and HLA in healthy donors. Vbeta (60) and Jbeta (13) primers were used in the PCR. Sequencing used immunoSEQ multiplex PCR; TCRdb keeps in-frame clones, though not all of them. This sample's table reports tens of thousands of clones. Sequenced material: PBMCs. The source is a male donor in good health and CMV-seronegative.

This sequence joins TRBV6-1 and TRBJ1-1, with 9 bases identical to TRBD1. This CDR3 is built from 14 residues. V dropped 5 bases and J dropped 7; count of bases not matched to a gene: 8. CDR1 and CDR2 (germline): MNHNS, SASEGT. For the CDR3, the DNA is TGTGCCAGCAGTCAAAACAGGGGGCATGGTGAAGCTTTCTTT. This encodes CASSQNRGHGEAFF.

CDR3 in amino acids: CASSATGAEKLFF. The CDR3 coding sequence is TGTGCCAGCAGCGCCACAGGGGCCGAAAAACTGTTTTTT. This chain joins TRBV7-2 and TRBJ1-4; 7 bases fit TRBD1. With V trimmed by 5 bases and J by 8 bases, 5 bases remained unmatched. This CDR3 is 13 amino acids long. Germline V gives CDR1 SGHTA, CDR2 FQGNSA.

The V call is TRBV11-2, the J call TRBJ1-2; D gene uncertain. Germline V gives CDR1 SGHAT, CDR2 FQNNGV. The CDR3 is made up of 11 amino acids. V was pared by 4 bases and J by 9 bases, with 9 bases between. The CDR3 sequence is CASSSYRRYTF. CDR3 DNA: TGTGCCAGCAGCTCCTATCGTCGCTACACCTTC.

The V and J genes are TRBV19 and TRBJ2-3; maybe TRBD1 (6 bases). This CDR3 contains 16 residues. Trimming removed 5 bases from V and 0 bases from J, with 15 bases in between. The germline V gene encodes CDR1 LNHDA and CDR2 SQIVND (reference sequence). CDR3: CASSLWDIRSTDTQYF. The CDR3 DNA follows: TGTGCCAGTAGTCTATGGGACATTCGAAGCACAGATACGCAGTATTTT.

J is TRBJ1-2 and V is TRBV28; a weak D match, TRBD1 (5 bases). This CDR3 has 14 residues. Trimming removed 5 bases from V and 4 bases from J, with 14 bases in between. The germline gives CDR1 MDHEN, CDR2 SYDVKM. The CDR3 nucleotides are TGTGCCAGCAGTCCGGGAGACAGACCCTATGGCTACACCTTC. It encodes CASSPGDRPYGYTF.

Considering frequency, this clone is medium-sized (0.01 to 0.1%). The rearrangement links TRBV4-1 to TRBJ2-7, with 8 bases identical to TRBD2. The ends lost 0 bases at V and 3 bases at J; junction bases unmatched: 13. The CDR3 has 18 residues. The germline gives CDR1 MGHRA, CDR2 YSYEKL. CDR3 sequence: CASSQEGAGVAGNYEQYF. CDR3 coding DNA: TGCGCCAGCAGCCAAGAAGGGGCCGGAGTAGCGGGAAACTACGAGCAGTACTTC.

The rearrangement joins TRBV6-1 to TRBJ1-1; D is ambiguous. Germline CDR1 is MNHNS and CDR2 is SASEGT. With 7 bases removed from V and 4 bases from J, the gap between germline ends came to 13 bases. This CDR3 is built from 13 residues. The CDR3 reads CASIGGGGTEAFF. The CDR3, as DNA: TGTGCCAGCATAGGCGGAGGCGGCACTGAAGCTTTCTTT.

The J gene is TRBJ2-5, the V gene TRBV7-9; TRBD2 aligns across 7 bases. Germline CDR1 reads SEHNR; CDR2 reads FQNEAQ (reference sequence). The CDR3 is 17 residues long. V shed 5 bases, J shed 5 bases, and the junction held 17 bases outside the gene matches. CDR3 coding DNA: TGTGCCAGCAGCCACGCTAGCGGAGGTTCCTTGTTTGAGACCCAGTACTTC. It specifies CASSHASGGSLFETQYF.

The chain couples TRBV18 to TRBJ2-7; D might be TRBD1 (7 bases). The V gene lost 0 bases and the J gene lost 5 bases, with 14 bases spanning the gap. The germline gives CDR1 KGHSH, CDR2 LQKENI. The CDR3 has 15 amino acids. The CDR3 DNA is TGTGCCAGCTCACCACCGTCCAGGGGGGACGACGAGCAGTACTTC. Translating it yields CASSPPSRGDDEQYF.

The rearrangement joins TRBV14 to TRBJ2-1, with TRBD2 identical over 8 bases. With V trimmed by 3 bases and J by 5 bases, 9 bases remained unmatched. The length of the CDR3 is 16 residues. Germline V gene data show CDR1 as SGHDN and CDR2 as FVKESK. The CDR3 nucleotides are TGTGCCAGCAGCCACTGGGGTAGCGGGATCGACAATGAGCAGTTCTTC. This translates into CASSHWGSGIDNEQFF.

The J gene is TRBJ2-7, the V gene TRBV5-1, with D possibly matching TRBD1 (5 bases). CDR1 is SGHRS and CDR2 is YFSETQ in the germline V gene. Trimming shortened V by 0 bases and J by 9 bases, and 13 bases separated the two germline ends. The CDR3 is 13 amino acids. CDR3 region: CASSLAKGLAQYF. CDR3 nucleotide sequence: TGCGCCAGCAGCTTGGCCAAGGGGTTGGCGCAGTACTTC.

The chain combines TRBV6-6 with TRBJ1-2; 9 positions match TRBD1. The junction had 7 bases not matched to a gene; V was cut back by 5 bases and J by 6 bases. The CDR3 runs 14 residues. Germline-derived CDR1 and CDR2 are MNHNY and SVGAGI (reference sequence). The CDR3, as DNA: TGTGCCAGCAGTCTGTCCACAGGGGGCGATGGCTACACCTTC. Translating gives CASSLSTGGDGYTF.

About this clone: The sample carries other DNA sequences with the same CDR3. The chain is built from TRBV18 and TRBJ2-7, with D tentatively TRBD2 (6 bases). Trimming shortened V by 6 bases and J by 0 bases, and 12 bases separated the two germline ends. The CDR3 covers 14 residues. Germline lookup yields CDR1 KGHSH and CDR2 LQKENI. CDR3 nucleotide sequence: TGTGCCAGCTCCCCCCGGGGGACCTCCTACGAGCAGTACTTC. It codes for CASSPRGTSYEQYF.

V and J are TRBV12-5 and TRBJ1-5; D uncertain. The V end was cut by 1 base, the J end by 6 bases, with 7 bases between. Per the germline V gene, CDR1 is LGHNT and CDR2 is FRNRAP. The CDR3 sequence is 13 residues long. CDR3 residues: CASGLGGRQPQHF. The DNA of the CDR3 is TGTGCTAGTGGTTTGGGTGGGCGTCAGCCCCAGCATTTT.

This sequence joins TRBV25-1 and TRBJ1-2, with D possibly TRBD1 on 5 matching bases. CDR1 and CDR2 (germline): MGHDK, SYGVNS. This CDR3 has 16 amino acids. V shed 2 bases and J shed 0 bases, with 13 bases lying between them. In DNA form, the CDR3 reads TGTGCCAGCAGTGAACACGGACAAAGAGCTAACTATGGCTACACCTTC. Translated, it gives CASSEHGQRANYGYTF.

This CDR3 is CSGGTYYNEQFF. CDR3 coding DNA: TGCAGCGGGGGGACTTATTACAATGAGCAGTTCTTC. This rearrangement joins TRBV29-1 to TRBJ2-1, with D possibly being TRBD2 (6 bases). Germline CDR1 and CDR2: SQVTM and ANQGSEA. The ends were cut back, 7 bases at V and 4 bases at J, with 11 bases in the middle. This CDR3 has 12 residues.

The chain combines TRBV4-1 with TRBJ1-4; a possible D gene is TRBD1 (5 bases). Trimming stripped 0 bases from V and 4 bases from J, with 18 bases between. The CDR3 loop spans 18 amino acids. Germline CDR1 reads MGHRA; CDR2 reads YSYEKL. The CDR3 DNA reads TGCGCCAGCAGCCAAGATGGAGGGGTACAGAGAATTAATGAAAAACTGTTTTTT. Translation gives CASSQDGGVQRINEKLFF.

In nucleotides, the CDR3 is TGTGCCAGCAGCGTAGTGGCTAGCGGGAGTCTAGGTCACAATGAGCAGTTCTTC. It is translated as CASSVVASGSLGHNEQFF. The V gene is TRBV9, the J gene TRBJ2-1; TRBD2 matches at 10 bases. Germline-derived CDR1 and CDR2 are SGDLS and YYNGEE. The trim removed 0 bases at V and 5 bases at J, leaving 11 bases unmatched. The CDR3 totals 18 residues.

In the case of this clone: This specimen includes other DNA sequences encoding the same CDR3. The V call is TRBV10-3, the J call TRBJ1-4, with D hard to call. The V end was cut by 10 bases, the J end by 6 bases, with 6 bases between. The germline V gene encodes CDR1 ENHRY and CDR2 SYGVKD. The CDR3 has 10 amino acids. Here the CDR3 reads CATRDEKLFF. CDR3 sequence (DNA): TGTGCCACACGAGATGAAAAACTGTTTTTT.

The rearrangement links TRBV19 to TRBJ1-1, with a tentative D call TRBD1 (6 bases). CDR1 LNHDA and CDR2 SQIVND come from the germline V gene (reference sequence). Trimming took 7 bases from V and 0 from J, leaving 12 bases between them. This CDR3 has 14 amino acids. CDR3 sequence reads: CASNEGGMNTEAFF. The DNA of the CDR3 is TGTGCCAGTAACGAGGGGGGGATGAACACTGAAGCTTTCTTT.

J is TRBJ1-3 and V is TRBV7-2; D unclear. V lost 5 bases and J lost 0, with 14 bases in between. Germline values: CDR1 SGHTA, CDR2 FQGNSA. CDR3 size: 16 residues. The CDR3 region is CASSPRRVSSGNTIYF. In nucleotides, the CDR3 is TGTGCCAGCAGCCCCCGCCGGGTTAGCTCTGGAAACACCATATATTTT.

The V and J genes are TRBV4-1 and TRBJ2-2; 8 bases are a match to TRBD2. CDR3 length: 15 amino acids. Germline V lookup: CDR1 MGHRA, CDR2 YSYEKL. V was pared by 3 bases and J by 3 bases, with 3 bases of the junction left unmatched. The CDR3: CASSHTSGYTGELFF. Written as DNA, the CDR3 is TGCGCCAGCAGCCATACTAGCGGATACACCGGGGAGCTGTTTTTT.

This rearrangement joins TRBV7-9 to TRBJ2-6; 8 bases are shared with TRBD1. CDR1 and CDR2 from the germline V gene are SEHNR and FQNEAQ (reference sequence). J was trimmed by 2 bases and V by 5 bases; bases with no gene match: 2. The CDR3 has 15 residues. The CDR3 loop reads CASSGQGAGANVLTF. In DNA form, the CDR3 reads TGTGCCAGCAGCGGACAGGGTGCTGGGGCCAACGTCCTGACTTTC.

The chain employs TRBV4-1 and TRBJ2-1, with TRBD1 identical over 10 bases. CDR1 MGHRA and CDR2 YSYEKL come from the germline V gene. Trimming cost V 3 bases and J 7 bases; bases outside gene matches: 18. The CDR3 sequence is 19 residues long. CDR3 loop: CASSHPGQGSNRLRNEQFF. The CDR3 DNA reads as TGCGCCAGCAGCCATCCGGGACAGGGGTCGAACAGGCTTCGGAATGAGCAGTTCTTC.

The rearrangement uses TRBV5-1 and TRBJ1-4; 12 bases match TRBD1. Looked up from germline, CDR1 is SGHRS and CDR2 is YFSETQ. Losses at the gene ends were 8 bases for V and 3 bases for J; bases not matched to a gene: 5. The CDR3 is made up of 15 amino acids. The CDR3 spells CASGTGGLANEKLFF. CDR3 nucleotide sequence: TGCGCCAGTGGGACAGGGGGCTTGGCTAATGAAAAACTGTTTTTT. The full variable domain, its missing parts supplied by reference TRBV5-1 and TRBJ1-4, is KAGVTQTPRYLIKTRGQQVTLSCSPISGHRSVSWYQQTPGQGLQFLFEYFSETQRNKGNFPGRFSGRQFSNSRSEMNVSTLELGDSALYLCASGTGGLANEKLFFGSGTQLSVL.

The CDR3 sequence: CASRGGPRSGANVLTF. The DNA for the CDR3 is TGTGCCAGTCGCGGGGGCCCTCGGTCTGGGGCCAACGTCCTGACTTTC. The rearrangement joins TRBV19 to TRBJ2-6, with D perhaps TRBD2 (7 bases). The CDR3 extends over 16 amino acids. Germline assignment: CDR1 LNHDA and CDR2 SQIVND (reference sequence). Deletions cut 8 bases from V and 1 base from J, with 15 bases between.

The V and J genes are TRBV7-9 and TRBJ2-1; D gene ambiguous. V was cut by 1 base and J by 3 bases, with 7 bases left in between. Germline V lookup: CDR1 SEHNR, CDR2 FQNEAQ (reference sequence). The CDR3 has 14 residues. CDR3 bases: TGTGCCAGCAGCTTAGGCGGCCGCTACAATGAGCAGTTCTTC. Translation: CASSLGGRYNEQFF. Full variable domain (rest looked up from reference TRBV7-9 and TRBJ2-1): DTGVSQNPRHKITKRGQNVTFRCDPISEHNRLYWYRQTLGQGPEFLTYFQNEAQLEKSRLLSDRFSAERPKGSFSTLEIQRTEQGDSAMYLCASSLGGRYNEQFFGPGTRLTVL.

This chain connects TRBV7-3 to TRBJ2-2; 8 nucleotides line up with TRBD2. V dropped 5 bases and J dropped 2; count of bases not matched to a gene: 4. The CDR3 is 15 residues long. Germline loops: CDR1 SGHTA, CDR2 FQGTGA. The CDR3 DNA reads TGTGCCAGCAGCGATAGCGGGGTTAACACCGGGGAGCTGTTTTTT. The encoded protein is CASSDSGVNTGELFF.